The present entry profiles one T cell receptor (beta chain) with its context. Its specificity is unknown. This may stem from a read error, because a much larger clone lies one nucleotide away. The CDR3 spans 22 residues. Trimming took off 3 bases at V and 1 base at J, with 28 bases between the two ends. The sample belongs to a study of liver allograft versus peripheral blood T cells. Study as a whole: Comparisons were made between T cell receptor repertoires found in transplanted livers and those circulating in recipients' peripheral blood. General observations from the study: Reportedly, the T cell receptor repertoires inside liver allografts were not the same as those in peripheral blood.

MiXCR was run by TCRdb on the reads, yielding one entry per CDR3 protein. The sample consists of over 600 distinct CDR3 sequences, under 20% of them appearing once. The rearrangement links TRBV12-3 or TRBV12-4 to TRBJ2-6; D is unclear. This clonotype was obtained from a human patient who had a liver transplant. Some T cells may have come from the graft donor. CDR3 region: CASSFPGRPLEPNHSGANVLTF. In nucleotides, the CDR3 is TGTGCCAGCAGTTTCCCAGGAAGGCCCCTCGAACCGAACCATTCTGGGGCCAACGTCCTGACTTTC.